This T cell receptor beta chain was profiled in a study of shared clonotypes between healthy human individuals. CDR1 is SEHNR and CDR2 is FQNEAQ in the germline V gene (reference sequence). The germline V and J ends were trimmed by 3 bases and 5 bases, with 10 bases remaining between them. This CDR3 is 13 amino acids long. The data were produced by immunoSEQ multiplex PCR, yet TCRdb's version contains in-frame clones alone and is incomplete. Among around 2.5 million clones listed, 93% were seen once. Participating donors were healthy, HIV-negative adults free of recent acute infections or vaccinations.

The sample comprised naive CD4+ T cells from PBMCs. Subset in this sample: CD45RA+ positively selected. The receptor's source is a man between 18 and 35 years old in good health. Some clones in this sample may be carry-over from other donors' samples. The genes are TRBV7-9 and TRBJ1-1; D gene unclear. The CDR3 region is CASSLEIGTEAFF. CDR3 bases: TGTGCCAGCAGCTTGGAAATCGGAACTGAAGCTTTCTTT. The complete variable domain, with remaining parts taken from reference TRBV7-9 and TRBJ1-1, reads DTGVSQNPRHKITKRGQNVTFRCDPISEHNRLYWYRQTLGQGPEFLTYFQNEAQLEKSRLLSDRFSAERPKGSFSTLEIQRTEQGDSAMYLCASSLEIGTEAFFGQGTRLTVV.